These 5 T cell receptor beta chains came from one sample sequenced in a study of blood T cell repertoires in COVID-19 (dated by TCRdb to 2020 to 2021). The library was made by the immunoSEQ multiplex PCR assay. The clones in this table, taken by TCRdb from immuneACCESS, are in-frame only. Not every clone is retained; where verified, under half of the shortfall comes from an unresolved V gene, and the cause of the rest is unknown. This sample has over 130,000 clones in its table, and almost 85% of those were observed once. Jointly, the top ten make up less than 4% of the sample. Sequences were obtained from PBMCs or T cells enriched from blood (not recorded which). The origin of the receptors is a woman in her fifties or sixties with acute COVID-19.

The chain joins TRBV19 to TRBJ1-4, with TRBD1 as a possible D gene (5 bases). The CDR3 is made up of 13 amino acids. Germline V lookup: CDR1 LNHDA, CDR2 SQIVND (reference sequence). With 3 bases removed from V and 5 bases from J, the gap between germline ends came to 7 bases. Written as DNA, the CDR3 is TGTGCCAGTAGTATCCCAGGGAATGAAAAACTGTTTTTT. Residues: CASSIPGNEKLFF.

The V and J genes are TRBV30 and TRBJ2-5; TRBD2 aligns across 10 bases. Germline V lookup: CDR1 GTSNPN, CDR2 SVGIG (reference sequence). V shed 6 bases and J 7 bases; nucleotides not matched to a gene: 11. This CDR3 has 14 amino acids. Here the CDR3 DNA reads TGTGCCTGCCCACCAGCGGGAGGGCTCCCGACCCAGTACTTC. Protein product: CACPPAGGLPTQYF.

The V call is TRBV12-5, the J call TRBJ2-7, with 14 bases matching TRBD2. The CDR3 covers 15 residues. With V trimmed by 6 bases and J by 4 bases, 5 bases remained unmatched. Germline CDR1 and CDR2: LGHNT and FRNRAP. CDR3 bases: TGTGCTAGTGGCCTGGGACTAGCGGGAGTGTACGAGCAGTACTTC. Protein sequence: CASGLGLAGVYEQYF.

V gene TRBV19 combines with J gene TRBJ1-4; no clear D. V lost 5 bases, J lost 8 bases, and 12 bases lay in between. CDR1 and CDR2 from the germline V gene are LNHDA and SQIVND (reference sequence). The length of the CDR3 is 13 residues. CDR3 nucleotides: TGTGCCAGTAGTGTAGTGCCGGAGGAAAAACTGTTTTTT. It encodes CASSVVPEEKLFF.

This sequence joins TRBV24-1 and TRBJ2-1, with TRBD2 identical over 13 bases. The germline V gene encodes CDR1 KGHDR and CDR2 SFDVKD. J lost 10 bases, V lost 4 bases, and 6 bases had no gene match. This CDR3 is 15 amino acids long. CDR3 sequence: CATSDNGLAGAEQFF. CDR3 in DNA: TGTGCCACCAGTGACAATGGACTAGCGGGAGCGGAGCAGTTCTTC.